This T cell receptor (beta chain) came from a study of blood T cells in healthy people across ages. Study outcomes and limitations: Underestimates were what the diversity estimates from one million T cells were considered to be.

Trimming took 1 base from V and 11 from J; bases not matched to a gene: 10. The CDR3 contains 14 residues. Germline V lookup: CDR1 SEHNR, CDR2 FQNEAQ (reference sequence). A second roughly 6 to 11 cycle PCR used barcoded and J-beta primers. Every cDNA was tagged by a template-switch adaptor with 12 random nucleotides. TCRdb re-called the 5' RACE reads through MiXCR, storing one row per CDR3 protein. Of fewer than 700,000 distinct CDR3 sequences listed, around 43% are singletons. To note about this clonotype: The antigen remains undetermined. With a much larger clone just one base away, this may be a read error.

J is TRBJ2-5 and V is TRBV7-9; 7 positions match TRBD1. The TCR sequence derives from a man of 80 years or more in good health. The sequencing input was blood. The CDR3 sequence is CASSLGDRYNEQYF. The DNA for the CDR3 is TGTGCCAGCAGCTTAGGGGACAGATACAATGAGCAGTACTTC. Based on the CDR3 plus reference TRBV7-9 and TRBJ2-5, the full variable domain is DTGVSQNPRHKITKRGQNVTFRCDPISEHNRLYWYRQTLGQGPEFLTYFQNEAQLEKSRLLSDRFSAERPKGSFSTLEIQRTEQGDSAMYLCASSLGDRYNEQYFGPGTRLLVL.